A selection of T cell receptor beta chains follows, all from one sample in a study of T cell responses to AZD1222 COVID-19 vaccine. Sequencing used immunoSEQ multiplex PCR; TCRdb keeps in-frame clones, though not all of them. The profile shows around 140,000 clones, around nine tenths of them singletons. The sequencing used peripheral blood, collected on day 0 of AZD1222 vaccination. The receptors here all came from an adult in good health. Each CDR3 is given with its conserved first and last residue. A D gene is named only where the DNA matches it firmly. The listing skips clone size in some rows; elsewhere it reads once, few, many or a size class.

DNA: TGTGCCAGCAGCCTCTTACAGGGAACTTTCGAGCAGTACTTC; CDR3: CASSLLQGTFEQYF; V: TRBV5-4; size: -; J: TRBJ2-7; D: -
DNA: TGCGCCAGCAGCTTGGTGGCGACGAGGGACACCATATATTTT; CDR3: CASSLVATRDTIYF; V: TRBV5-1; size: once; J: TRBJ1-3; D: -
DNA: TGTGCCAGCAGCTTAGGGCCTAGCGCCTACTACGAGCAGTACTTC; CDR3: CASSLGPSAYYEQYF; V: TRBV7-9; size: -; J: TRBJ2-7; D: -
DNA: TGTGCCAGCAGTGAACTTGGCGGGAGCACCGGGGAGCTGTTTTTT; CDR3: CASSELGGSTGELFF; V: TRBV6-1; size: medium-sized; J: TRBJ2-2; D: TRBD2
DNA: TGTGCCAGCAGAAATGGGGCCGGCGGGTATGGCTACACCTTC; CDR3: CASRNGAGGYGYTF; V: TRBV27; size: -; J: TRBJ1-2; D: -
DNA: TGTGCCAGTAGTATAAGTGGGACAAGCTCCTACGAGCAGTACTTC; CDR3: CASSISGTSSYEQYF; V: TRBV19; size: -; J: TRBJ2-7; D: -
DNA: TGCAGCGTTGACTCATTCCGCTCTGGAAACACCATATATTTT; CDR3: CSVDSFRSGNTIYF; V: TRBV29-1; size: -; J: TRBJ1-3; D: -
DNA: TGTGCCAGCAGTTACTGGACCTTAGGGGACCAAGAGACCCAGTACTTC; CDR3: CASSYWTLGDQETQYF; V: TRBV6-5; size: -; J: TRBJ2-5; D: -
DNA: TGTGCCAGCAGCTCCCGACAGGGTTGGGTCTATGGCTACACCTTC; CDR3: CASSSRQGWVYGYTF; V: TRBV13; size: -; J: TRBJ1-2; D: TRBD1
DNA: TGTGCCAGCAGCCAAGAAGCGGCCCTTAACCGCTACAATGAGCAGTTCTTC; CDR3: CASSQEAALNRYNEQFF; V: TRBV3-1/TRBV3-2; size: -; J: TRBJ2-1; D: -